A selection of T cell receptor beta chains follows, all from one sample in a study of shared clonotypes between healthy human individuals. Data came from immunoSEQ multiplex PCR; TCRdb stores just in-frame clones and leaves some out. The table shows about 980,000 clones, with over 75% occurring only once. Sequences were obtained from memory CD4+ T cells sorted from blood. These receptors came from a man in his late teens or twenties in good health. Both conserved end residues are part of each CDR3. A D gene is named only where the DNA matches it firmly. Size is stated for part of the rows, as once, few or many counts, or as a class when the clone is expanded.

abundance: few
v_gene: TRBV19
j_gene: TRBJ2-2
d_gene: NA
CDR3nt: TGTGCCAGTAGTATGGCCGGGGAGCTGTTTTTT
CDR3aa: CASSMAGELFF

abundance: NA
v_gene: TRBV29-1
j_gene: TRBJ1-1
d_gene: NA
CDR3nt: TGCAGCGTTGGCAGGCCCATGGGTGAAGCTTTCTTT
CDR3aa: CSVGRPMGEAFF

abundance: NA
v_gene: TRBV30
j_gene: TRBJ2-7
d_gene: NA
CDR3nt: TGTGCCTGGAGTGTAGGGCCCGAGTACGAGCAGTACTTC
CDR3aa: CAWSVGPEYEQYF

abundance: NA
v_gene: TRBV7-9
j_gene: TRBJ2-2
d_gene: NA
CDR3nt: TGTGCCAGCAGCTTTGGAGGATTGAACACCGGGGAGCTGTTTTTT
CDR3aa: CASSFGGLNTGELFF

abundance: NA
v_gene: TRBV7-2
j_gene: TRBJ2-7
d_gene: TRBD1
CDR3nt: TGTGCCAGCAGCATTAAGACAGGGGGCGCAGGTTACGAGCAGTACTTC
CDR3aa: CASSIKTGGAGYEQYF

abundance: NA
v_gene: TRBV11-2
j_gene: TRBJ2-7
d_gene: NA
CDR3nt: TGTGCCAGCAGCTTAACGATAGGGGTTCCGAAACAAACCTACGAGCAGTACTTC
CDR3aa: CASSLTIGVPKQTYEQYF

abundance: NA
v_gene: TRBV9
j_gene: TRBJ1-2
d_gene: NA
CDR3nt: TGTGCCAGCAGCGTAGACGCCAACTCAGGTCCTAATGGCTACACCTTC
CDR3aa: CASSVDANSGPNGYTF

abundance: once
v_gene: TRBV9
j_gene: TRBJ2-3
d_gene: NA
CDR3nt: TGTGCCAGCAGCCCCGGCGGGACGCAGTATTTT
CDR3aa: CASSPGGTQYF

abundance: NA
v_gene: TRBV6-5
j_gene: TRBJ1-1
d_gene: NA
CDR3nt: TGTGCCAGCAGTGGCAACAGGAACACTGAAGCTTTCTTT
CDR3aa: CASSGNRNTEAFF

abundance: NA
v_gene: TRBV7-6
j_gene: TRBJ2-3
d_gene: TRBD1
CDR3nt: TGTGCCAGCAGCGCCTGGACAGGGCAGGGAACAGATACGCAGTATTTT
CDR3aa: CASSAWTGQGTDTQYF

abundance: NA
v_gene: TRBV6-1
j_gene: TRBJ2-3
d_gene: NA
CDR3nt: TGTGCCAGCGCGGGGTACCCTAGCACAGATACGCAGTATTTT
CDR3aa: CASAGYPSTDTQYF

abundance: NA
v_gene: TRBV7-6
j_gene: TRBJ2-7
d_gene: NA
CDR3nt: TGTGCCAGCAGCTTAGCAGGACTAAATTCCTACGAGCAGTACTTC
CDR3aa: CASSLAGLNSYEQYF

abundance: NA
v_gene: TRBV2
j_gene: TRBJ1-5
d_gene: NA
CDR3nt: TGTGCCAGCAGTGAGGAGCGGTATAGCAATCAGCCCCAGCATTTT
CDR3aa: CASSEERYSNQPQHF

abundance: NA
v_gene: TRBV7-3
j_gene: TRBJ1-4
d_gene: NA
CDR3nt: TGTGCCAGCAGCTTAAAAGTTCGGGCACTAAGAACAACTAATGAAAAACTGTTTTTT
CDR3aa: CASSLKVRALRTTNEKLFF

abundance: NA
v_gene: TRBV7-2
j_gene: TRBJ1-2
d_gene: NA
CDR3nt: TGTGCCAGCAGCTTAGACACAATCTATGGCTACACCTTC
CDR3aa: CASSLDTIYGYTF

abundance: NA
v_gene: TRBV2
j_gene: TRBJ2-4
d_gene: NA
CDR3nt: TGTGCCAGCACCTCGGGACTTACGGGCATTCAGTACTTC
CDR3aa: CASTSGLTGIQYF

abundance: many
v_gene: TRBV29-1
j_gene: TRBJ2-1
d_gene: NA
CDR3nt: TGCAGCGTTGACGGGAGTAGAGATGAGCAGTTCTTC
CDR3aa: CSVDGSRDEQFF

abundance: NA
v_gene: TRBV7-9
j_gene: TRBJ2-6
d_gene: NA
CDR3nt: TGTGCCAGCAGCTTTCACTCTGGGGCCAACGTCCTGACTTTC
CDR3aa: CASSFHSGANVLTF

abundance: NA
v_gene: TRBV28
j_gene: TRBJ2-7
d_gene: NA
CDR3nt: TGTGCCAGCAGTTTGGATCCCGGTTACTCCTACGAGCAGTACTTC
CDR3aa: CASSLDPGYSYEQYF

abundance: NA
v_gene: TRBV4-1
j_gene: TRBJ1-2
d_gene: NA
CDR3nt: TGCGCCAGCAGCCCGACTCAGGGGTTAGGGGGAGGCTACACCTTC
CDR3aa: CASSPTQGLGGGYTF

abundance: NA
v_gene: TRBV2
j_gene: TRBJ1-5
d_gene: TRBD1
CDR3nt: TGTGCCAGCACCACGGGGACAGTTAAGCATTTT
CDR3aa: CASTTGTVKHF

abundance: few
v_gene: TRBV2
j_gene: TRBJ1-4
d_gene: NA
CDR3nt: TGTGCCAGCACCAACCGGGGGAACGATGAAAAACTGTTTTTT
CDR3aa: CASTNRGNDEKLFF

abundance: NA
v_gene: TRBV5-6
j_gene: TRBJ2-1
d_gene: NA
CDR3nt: TGTGCCAGCAGCTTGGTGCTCTACAATGAGCAGTTCTTC
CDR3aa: CASSLVLYNEQFF

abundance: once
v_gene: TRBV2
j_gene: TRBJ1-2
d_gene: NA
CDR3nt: TGTGCCAGCAGTCCTAATACAAACTATGGCTACACCTTC
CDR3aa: CASSPNTNYGYTF

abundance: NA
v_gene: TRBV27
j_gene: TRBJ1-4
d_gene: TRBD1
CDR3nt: TGTGTCAGCAAGCTGAGGGGGCAGAGTTATGAAAAACTGTTTTTT
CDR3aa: CVSKLRGQSYEKLFF

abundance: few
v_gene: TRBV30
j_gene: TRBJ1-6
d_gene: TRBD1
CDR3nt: TGTGCCTGGCGGTCGGCAGGGGGGTATAATTCACCCCTCCACTTT
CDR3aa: CAWRSAGGYNSPLHF

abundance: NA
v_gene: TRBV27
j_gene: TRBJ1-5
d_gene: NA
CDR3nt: TGTGCCAGCAGTTTATCGAGGGTCCAGCCCCAGCATTTT
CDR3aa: CASSLSRVQPQHF

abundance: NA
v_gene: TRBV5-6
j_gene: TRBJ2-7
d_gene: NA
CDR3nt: TGTGCCAGCAGCTTAACAAAAACGGGGGAGCAGTACTTC
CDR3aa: CASSLTKTGEQYF

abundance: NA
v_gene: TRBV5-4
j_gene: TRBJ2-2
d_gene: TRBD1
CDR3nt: TGTGCCAGCAGCTCCGGGACAGCGAACACCGGGGAGCTGTTTTTT
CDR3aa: CASSSGTANTGELFF

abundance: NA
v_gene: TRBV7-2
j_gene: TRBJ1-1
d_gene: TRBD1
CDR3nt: TGTGCCAGCAGCCCAACAGGACAGGGGAATGGTGAAGCTTTCTTT
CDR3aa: CASSPTGQGNGEAFF

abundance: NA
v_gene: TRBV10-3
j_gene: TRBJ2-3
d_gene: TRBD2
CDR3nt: TGTGCCATCGGGAGCCTAGCGGGGAACACAGATACGCAGTATTTT
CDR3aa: CAIGSLAGNTDTQYF

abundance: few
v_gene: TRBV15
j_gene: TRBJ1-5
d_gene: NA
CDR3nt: TGTGCCACCAGCGGTAGAGGGAGCCAGCCCCAGCATTTT
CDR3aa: CATSGRGSQPQHF

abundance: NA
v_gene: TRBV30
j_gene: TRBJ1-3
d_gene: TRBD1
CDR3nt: TGTGCCTGCGTCCGGGACAGGGGGTCTGGAAACACCATATATTTT
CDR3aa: CACVRDRGSGNTIYF

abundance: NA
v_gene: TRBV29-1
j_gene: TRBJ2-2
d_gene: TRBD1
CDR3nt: TGCAGCGTCGGATGGAGTAGGGGGCAGGGCGGGGAGCTGTTTTTT
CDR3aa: CSVGWSRGQGGELFF

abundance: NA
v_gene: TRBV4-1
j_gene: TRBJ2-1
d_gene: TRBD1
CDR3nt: TGCGCCAGCAGCCACGGGACAGGGGGGTATGAGCAGTTCTTC
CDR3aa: CASSHGTGGYEQFF

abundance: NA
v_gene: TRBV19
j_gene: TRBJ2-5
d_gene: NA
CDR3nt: TGTGCCAGTGGAGCAGGGGTAGAGACCCAGTACTTC
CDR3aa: CASGAGVETQYF